This TCR beta chain was retrieved from a study of cytomegalovirus exposure and HLA in healthy donors. The germline gives CDR1 SGHDT, CDR2 YYEEEE. CDR3 length: 13 amino acids. V shed 4 bases and J 6 bases; nucleotides not matched to a gene: 5. Of note for this clone: As yet, its antigen is unknown.

PCR amplification relied on 60 Vbeta primers (plus 13 Jbeta primers). Sequencing used immunoSEQ multiplex PCR; TCRdb keeps in-frame clones, though not all of them. The data show tens of thousands of clones, about 84% seen once. The study, taken as a whole, reports: Indistinguishability led to the exclusion of some V segments, TRBV6-2 and TRBV6-3 included. Analyses of presence and absence presupposed an approximately uniform sequencing depth across donors. Later work showed greater clonal expansion in HLA-associated TCR beta chains than in equally common others.

The TCR comes from a girl aged 2 to 9 in good health and CMV-seropositive. This chain connects TRBV5-6 to TRBJ1-2; TRBD1 agrees at 8 bases. The sample was PBMCs. The chain's CDR3 is CASSAQGGHGYTF. The CDR3 nucleotides read TGTGCCAGCAGCGCACAGGGGGGGCATGGCTACACCTTC.